One sample yielded the 24 T cell receptor beta chains listed below, sequenced in a study of identical twins. TCRdb re-called the 5' RACE reads with MiXCR, one entry per CDR3 protein. Among approximately 620,000 distinct CDR3 sequences listed, 8% to 9% were seen once. The sample was also linked to a second study, of yellow fever vaccine responses in identical twins.

The sequenced sample was PBMCs. These receptors all come from a woman between 18 and 29 years old in good health.

This chain joins TRBV5-5 and TRBJ2-7; 11 bases agree with TRBD1. CDR1 and CDR2 (germline): SGHKS, YYEKEE (reference sequence). CDR3 size: 15 residues. V lost 4 bases and J lost 7; bases outside the gene matches: 10. CDR3 in amino acids: CASSIGQGALYEQYF. CDR3 nucleotides: TGTGCCAGCAGCATAGGACAGGGGGCCCTGTATGAGCAGTACTTC.

This clonotype was recorded at least ten times. The chain recombines TRBV4-3 with TRBJ2-4; D is tentatively TRBD1 or TRBD2 (5 bases each). Germline V gene data show CDR1 as LGHNA and CDR2 as YSLEER. Trimming removed 4 bases from V and 3 bases from J, with 19 bases in between. CDR3 length: 17 residues. The CDR3: CASSPGTVYQDKNIQYF. The DNA of the CDR3 is TGCGCCAGCAGCCCCGGGACCGTCTATCAGGACAAAAACATTCAGTACTTC.

The chain carries TRBV5-4 and TRBJ2-3; no clear D. Germline V gives CDR1 SGHNT, CDR2 YYREEE (reference sequence). This CDR3 comprises 14 residues. Trimming took off 4 bases at V and 2 bases at J, with 11 bases between the two ends. The DNA of the CDR3 is TGTGCCAGCAGCCGTCCCGGGTCCACAGATACGCAGTATTTT. Residues: CASSRPGSTDTQYF.

The chain couples TRBV10-3 to TRBJ2-7; D could derive from TRBD1 or TRBD2 (7 bases each). This CDR3 has 14 residues. V lost 1 base to trimming and J lost 6 bases, with 13 bases between them. Germline V gene lookup returns CDR1 ENHRY and CDR2 SYGVKD. CDR3 region: CAISELTGRGEQYF. CDR3 in DNA: TGTGCCATCAGTGAGTTGACAGGGAGGGGCGAGCAGTACTTC.

This clonotype has ten or more counts. The chain combines TRBV12-3 or TRBV12-4 with TRBJ2-2, with D unclear. With 5 bases removed from V and 16 bases from J, the gap between germline ends came to 14 bases. This CDR3 comprises 11 residues. The CDR3 is CASSNTLDAFF. As DNA, the CDR3 is TGTGCCAGCAGTAATACCTTGGACGCGTTTTTT.

This clonotype was found many times. This sequence joins TRBV25-1 and TRBJ2-4, with D possibly being TRBD2 (6 bases). This CDR3 has 17 residues. Trimming removed 10 bases at V and 0 bases at J, with 22 bases between. CDR1 and CDR2 (germline): MGHDK, SYGVNS. CDR3 nucleotide sequence: TGTGCCACCCAACCTACAGGAACGCGGGAAGCCAAAAACATTCAGTACTTC. Its translation: CATQPTGTREAKNIQYF.

The rearrangement joins TRBV4-3 to TRBJ2-7; D perhaps matches TRBD2 (5 bases). The CDR3 contains 15 residues. V gave up 0 bases and J gave up 3 bases, with 12 bases separating them. Germline CDR1 reads LGHNA; CDR2 reads YSLEER. CDR3 in amino acids: CASSQDPAEYYEQYF. The CDR3 nucleotides read TGCGCCAGCAGCCAAGATCCAGCGGAGTACTACGAGCAGTACTTC.

This clonotype has a count of ten or more. The chain joins TRBV10-3 to TRBJ2-5, with unresolved D. The length of the CDR3 is 14 residues. The V end was cut by 0 bases, the J end by 4 bases, with 9 bases between. Germline V gene lookup returns CDR1 ENHRY and CDR2 SYGVKD. As DNA, the CDR3 is TGTGCCATCAGTGAGTCGAAGGCAAGAGAGACCCAGTACTTC. Translated, it gives CAISESKARETQYF.

This clonotype was detected only a few times. The chain recombines TRBV7-6 with TRBJ2-5; TRBD2 agrees at 14 bases. CDR1 SGHVS and CDR2 FNYEAQ come from the germline V gene. Trimming cost V 2 bases and J 6 bases; bases outside gene matches: 5. The CDR3 runs to 16 residues. CDR3 residues: CASSLRLAGGPQTQYF. In DNA, the CDR3 is TGTGCCAGCAGCTTACGACTAGCGGGAGGGCCTCAGACCCAGTACTTC.

This clonotype was counted at least ten times. This chain joins TRBV5-1 and TRBJ2-3, with D possibly TRBD1 on 5 matching bases. This CDR3 comprises 15 residues. Germline CDR1 SGHRS, CDR2 YFSETQ. Trimming pared 3 bases from V and 2 bases from J, leaving 13 bases between. DNA for the CDR3: TGCGCCAGCAGCTCCCTTGGGGCATCCACAGATACGCAGTATTTT. Its translation is CASSSLGASTDTQYF. The full variable domain, completed using reference TRBV5-1 and TRBJ2-3, is KAGVTQTPRYLIKTRGQQVTLSCSPISGHRSVSWYQQTPGQGLQFLFEYFSETQRNKGNFPGRFSGRQFSNSRSEMNVSTLELGDSALYLCASSSLGASTDTQYFGPGTRLTVL.

The table lists this clonotype with a few counts. The chain carries TRBV2 and TRBJ1-1; D might be TRBD1 (5 bases). The CDR3 has 14 residues. V gave up 2 bases and J gave up 5 bases, with 12 bases separating them. From germline, CDR1 is SNHLY and CDR2 FYNNEI. CDR3 in DNA: TGTGCCAGCAGTGAATCAGGGTCGAAGACTGAAGCTTTCTTT. This translates into CASSESGSKTEAFF.

To note about this clonotype: A much more abundant neighbour one base away suggests this may be a read error. The chain uses TRBV5-1 and TRBJ2-6, with a tentative D call TRBD2 (6 bases). The CDR3 consists of 14 residues. The germline gives CDR1 SGHRS, CDR2 YFSETQ. V was clipped by 4 bases and J by 7 bases, with 12 bases between them. In nucleotides, the CDR3 is TGCGCCAGCAGCATGGGCGGGAAAGCCAACGTCCTGACTTTC. Translation gives CASSMGGKANVLTF.

The chain carries TRBV2 and TRBJ2-1; a weak D match, TRBD2 (6 bases). The V end lost 11 bases, the J end lost 8 bases, and 10 bases lay between the germline ends. The CDR3 sequence is 10 residues long. Germline CDR1 reads SNHLY; CDR2 reads FYNNEI. CDR3: CAGGEYEQFF. The CDR3 coding sequence is TGTGCCGGAGGGGAATATGAGCAGTTCTTC. The full variable domain, its missing parts supplied by reference TRBV2 and TRBJ2-1, is EPEVTQTPSHQVTQMGQEVILRCVPISNHLYFYWYRQILGQKVEFLVSFYNNEISEKSEIFDDQFSVERPDGSNFTLKIRSTKLEDSAMYFCAGGEYEQFFGPGTRLTVL.

This chain joins TRBV7-2 and TRBJ2-1; D uncertain. The CDR3 has 15 residues. Germline CDR1 is SGHTA and CDR2 is FQGNSA. Trimming took off 5 bases at V and 0 bases at J, with 11 bases between the two ends. This chain's CDR3 is CASSPTHASYNEQFF. CDR3 in DNA: TGTGCCAGCAGCCCCACTCACGCCTCCTACAATGAGCAGTTCTTC.

This clonotype was seen only a few times. The chain links TRBV12-3 or TRBV12-4 to TRBJ2-7; perhaps TRBD2 as D (5 bases). The CDR3 length is 15 residues. The V and J ends lost 0 bases and 4 bases respectively, with 13 bases between them. The CDR3 DNA sequence: TGTGCCAGCAGTTTAGCTCCGGACTCCAAATACGAGCAGTACTTC. Protein: CASSLAPDSKYEQYF.

The chain employs TRBV14 and TRBJ2-5; no definite D call. The CDR3 is 16 amino acids. V lost 2 bases to trimming and J lost 5 bases, with 18 bases between them. Looked up from germline, CDR1 is SGHDN and CDR2 is FVKESK. The CDR3 loop is CASSQLEGKGSETQYF. The DNA of the CDR3 is TGTGCCAGCAGCCAATTAGAAGGGAAGGGTTCCGAGACCCAGTACTTC.

The chain links TRBV5-5 to TRBJ2-2, with 7 nucleotides matching TRBD1. V shed 4 bases and J 0 bases; nucleotides not matched to a gene: 6. The CDR3 spans 16 residues. The V gene's germline CDR1 is SGHKS and CDR2 YYEKEE (reference sequence). This CDR3 reads CASSRNRGPNTGELFF. CDR3 coding DNA: TGTGCCAGCAGCAGGAACAGGGGCCCGAACACCGGGGAGCTGTTTTTT.

This clonotype appeared a few times. The gene calls are TRBV30 and TRBJ2-1, with D unresolved. The ends were cut back, 3 bases at V and 8 bases at J, with 14 bases in the middle. The CDR3 sequence is 13 residues long. Per germline, CDR1 GTSNPN and CDR2 SVGIG (reference sequence). CDR3 sequence reads: CAWRDPPGDEQFF. In nucleotides, the CDR3 is TGTGCCTGGAGGGACCCTCCGGGCGATGAGCAGTTCTTC.

This clonotype has just a few counts. The gene calls are TRBV20-1 and TRBJ1-1; no firm D call. Per the germline V gene, CDR1 is DFQATT and CDR2 is SNEGSKA (reference sequence). The CDR3 loop spans 12 amino acids. Trimming shortened V by 3 bases and J by 1 base, and 6 bases separated the two germline ends. CDR3 residues: CSARTANTEAFF. As DNA, the CDR3 is TGCAGTGCTAGGACCGCGAACACTGAAGCTTTCTTT.

This clonotype was picked up a small number of times. The CDR3 here is CASSSDPNEQYF. The CDR3 DNA reads TGTGCCAGCAGCTCAGACCCGAACGAGCAGTACTTC. The V call is TRBV28, the J call TRBJ2-7, with D unclear. The CDR3 covers 12 residues. V shed 6 bases and J shed 5 bases, with 11 bases lying between them. Per the germline V gene, CDR1 is MDHEN and CDR2 is SYDVKM.

The J gene is TRBJ2-1, the V gene TRBV12-5; D gene uncertain. Germline assignment: CDR1 LGHNT and CDR2 FRNRAP. This CDR3 region has 13 residues. V was clipped by 6 bases and J by 9 bases, with 15 bases between them. The chain's CDR3 is CASGRTPLGEQFF. In DNA form, the CDR3 reads TGTGCTAGTGGCCGGACCCCTCTCGGTGAGCAGTTCTTC.

There are many counts of this clonotype. The chain has TRBV28 and TRBJ2-6, with D hard to call. V lost 5 bases and J 4 bases, leaving 9 bases between the germline ends. The germline V gene encodes CDR1 MDHEN and CDR2 SYDVKM. The CDR3 length is 14 residues. Written as DNA, the CDR3 is TGTGCCAGCAGTCCCCATACCGGGGCCAACGTCCTGACTTTC. Protein sequence: CASSPHTGANVLTF. Based on the CDR3 plus reference TRBV28 and TRBJ2-6, the full variable domain is DVKVTQSSRYLVKRTGEKVFLECVQDMDHENMFWYRQDPGLGLRLIYFSYDVKMKEKGDIPEGYSVSREKKERFSLILESASTNQTSMYLCASSPHTGANVLTFGAGSRLTVL.

In its sample, this clonotype was seen a few times. The J gene is TRBJ2-3, the V gene TRBV9, with TRBD2 matching 10 bases. Losses at the gene ends were 3 bases for V and 2 bases for J; bases not matched to a gene: 12. The CDR3 length is 18 residues. In germline, CDR1 is SGDLS, CDR2 YYNGEE. For the CDR3, the DNA is TGTGCCAGCAGCGAGGGGACTAGCGCTCGACCTGCCACAGATACGCAGTATTTT. This sequence encodes CASSEGTSARPATDTQYF.

This clonotype was detected ten times or more. The V gene is TRBV10-2, the J gene TRBJ2-5; TRBD2 aligns across 11 bases. Germline V gene lookup returns CDR1 WSHSY and CDR2 SAAADI. With 8 bases clipped from V and 4 bases from J, the junction kept 3 bases outside the gene matches. The CDR3 has 13 amino acids. CDR3 nucleotide sequence: TGCGCCAGCTTAGGACTAGCGGGAGAGACCCAGTACTTC. Translating it yields CASLGLAGETQYF.